One and the same sample provided the 3 T cell receptor beta chains below, sequenced in a study of blood T cell repertoires in COVID-19. Here immunoSEQ multiplex PCR was the method, and the copy in TCRdb shows in-frame clones only, minus some. Here the sample spans approximately 100,000 clones, 65% to 75% being singletons. Sequencing was done on a sample of peripheral blood. These receptors were taken from a man at least 80 years old with acute or convalescent COVID-19.

The V and J genes are TRBV7-2 and TRBJ2-7; no reliable D call. This CDR3 comprises 13 residues. Germline V gene data show CDR1 as SGHTA and CDR2 as FQGNSA. Trimming left V 6 bases short and J 3 bases short, with 12 bases between. CDR3 residues: CASSPTPGYEQYF. CDR3 sequence (DNA): TGTGCCAGCAGTCCCACTCCGGGCTACGAGCAGTACTTC.

This clone was observed a handful of times. One end of the junction is discordant with germline, which a read error may explain. The gene calls are TRBV6-6 and TRBJ2-7; TRBD2 aligns across 7 bases. The germline V gene encodes CDR1 MNHNY and CDR2 SVGAGI (reference sequence). This CDR3 is built from 13 residues. The CDR3 here is CASTQTSSHEQYF. The CDR3 DNA reads as TGTGCCAGCACCCAGACTAGCTCCCACGAGCAGTACTTC.

Only a few counts were recorded for this clone. The chain uses TRBV9 and TRBJ2-3; D might be TRBD1 (7 bases). The germline V and J ends were trimmed by 0 bases and 9 bases, with 26 bases remaining between them. Germline CDR1 reads SGDLS; CDR2 reads YYNGEE. The CDR3 totals 18 residues. The CDR3 region is CASSVGRGTAGVRVTQYF. The CDR3 DNA follows: TGTGCCAGCAGCGTAGGACGAGGGACAGCGGGTGTACGGGTCACGCAGTATTTT. The whole variable domain, remainder taken from reference TRBV9 and TRBJ2-3, is DSGVTQTPKHLITATGQRVTLRCSPRSGDLSVYWYQQSLDQGLQFLIQYYNGEERAKGNILERFSAQQFPDLHSELNLSSLELGDSALYFCASSVGRGTAGVRVTQYFGPGTRLTVL.